Shown below are 13 T cell receptor beta chains from a single sample sequenced in a study of identical twins. TCRdb re-derived calls from the 5' RACE reads in MiXCR, one entry per CDR3 protein. The table records hundreds of thousands of distinct CDR3 sequences, less than 7% of them present only once. The sequencing sample was made of naive T cells sorted from blood. These receptors were collected from a man younger than 35 in good health.

This clonotype has a handful of counts. The J gene is TRBJ2-1, the V gene TRBV20-1; 9 bases align to TRBD2. The CDR3 is 13 amino acids. The V and J ends lost 8 bases and 2 bases, in that order; junction bases with no gene match: 4. Germline-derived CDR1 and CDR2 are DFQATT and SNEGSKA (reference sequence). The CDR3 region has the DNA TGCAGTAAAGCGGGAGGCGCCTACAATGAGCAGTTCTTC. Residues: CSKAGGAYNEQFF.

This clonotype was detected only a few times. The chain carries TRBV29-1 and TRBJ2-5; possibly TRBD1 or TRBD2 for D (5 bases each). Germline V gene sequence: CDR1 SQVTM, CDR2 ANQGSEA. The ends were cut back, 6 bases at V and 1 base at J, with 15 bases in the middle. This CDR3 comprises 14 residues. CDR3 in amino acids: CSVERQGPQETQYF. The DNA of the CDR3 is TGCAGCGTCGAGCGGCAGGGACCCCAAGAGACCCAGTACTTC.

The chain has TRBV18 and TRBJ1-1; TRBD1 might be the D (6 bases). CDR1 is KGHSH and CDR2 is LQKENI in the germline V gene. V lost 1 base and J 5 bases, leaving 11 bases between the germline ends. This CDR3 is built from 14 residues. CDR3 region: CASSPQGVVTEAFF. The CDR3 DNA reads as TGTGCCAGCTCACCACAGGGGGTAGTGACTGAAGCTTTCTTT.

The chain uses TRBV28 and TRBJ2-1; 9 nucleotides match TRBD2. Per the germline V gene, CDR1 is MDHEN and CDR2 is SYDVKM. The CDR3 has 16 residues. J was trimmed by 4 bases and V by 5 bases; bases with no gene match: 9. CDR3 protein: CASSPRLADRYNEQFF. CDR3 nucleotides: TGTGCCAGCAGTCCACGACTAGCGGATAGATACAATGAGCAGTTCTTC.

In this sample, this clonotype turned up many times. The J gene is TRBJ2-2, the V gene TRBV29-1, with D perhaps TRBD1 (5 bases). V was pared by 4 bases and J by 5 bases, with 14 bases between. The CDR3 contains 14 residues. The germline V gene encodes CDR1 SQVTM and CDR2 ANQGSEA. The CDR3 here is CSVGLVRGTGELFF. The CDR3 nucleotides read TGCAGCGTTGGACTCGTTAGGGGAACCGGGGAGCTGTTTTTT.

This clonotype occurred many times. The chain recombines TRBV10-3 with TRBJ1-6; D perhaps matches TRBD1 (6 bases). CDR1 is ENHRY and CDR2 is SYGVKD in the germline V gene. The CDR3 is 12 amino acids. The V gene lost 6 bases and the J gene lost 7 bases, with 7 bases spanning the gap. The CDR3: CAIRQGNSPLHF. CDR3 coding DNA: TGTGCCATCAGACAGGGCAATTCACCCCTCCACTTT.

This clonotype was counted many times. V usage is TRBV20-1 and J usage is TRBJ2-5, with D tentatively TRBD1 or TRBD2 (6 bases each). The CDR3 spans 15 residues. V lost 0 bases, J lost 0 bases, and 11 bases lay in between. The germline gives CDR1 DFQATT, CDR2 SNEGSKA (reference sequence). CDR3 protein: CSARDRRGDQETQYF. The CDR3 nucleotides read TGCAGTGCTAGAGATCGTAGGGGGGACCAAGAGACCCAGTACTTC.

This clonotype was seen ten or more times. This chain uses TRBV29-1 with TRBJ2-5, with 7 bases lining up with TRBD1. This CDR3 is built from 13 residues. CDR1 and CDR2 (germline): SQVTM, ANQGSEA. V was clipped by 7 bases and J by 1 base; unmatched bases: 6. CDR3 nucleotides: TGCAGCGCTGGGACAGACACCCAAGAGACCCAGTACTTC. This translates into CSAGTDTQETQYF.

This clonotype was detected ten times or more. The chain couples TRBV27 to TRBJ1-2; 8 nucleotides match TRBD1. The CDR3 sequence is 14 residues long. Germline CDR1 is MNHEY and CDR2 is SMNVEV (reference sequence). The trim removed 6 bases at V and 5 bases at J, leaving 8 bases unmatched. The CDR3 nucleotides are TGTGCCAGCAGCCCAGACAGGGGATATTATGGCTACACCTTC. This encodes CASSPDRGYYGYTF.

This clonotype has at least ten counts. The V call is TRBV28, the J call TRBJ2-7, with D possibly called TRBD1 or TRBD2 (5 bases each). Germline assignment: CDR1 MDHEN and CDR2 SYDVKM. The CDR3 loop spans 16 amino acids. Trimming took 6 bases from V and 4 from J, leaving 22 bases between them. The CDR3 bases are TGTGCCAGCAGCTCCTCCGGGGACCCGACTTCATACGAGCAGTACTTC. Residues: CASSSSGDPTSYEQYF.

The J gene is TRBJ1-1, the V gene TRBV27; 10 bases map to TRBD1. Germline lookup yields CDR1 MNHEY and CDR2 SMNVEV (reference sequence). This CDR3 is 15 amino acids long. Losses at the gene ends were 4 bases for V and 3 bases for J; bases not matched to a gene: 5. Here the CDR3 DNA reads TGTGCCAGCAGTTCAAGGGACAGGGGTGACACTGAAGCTTTCTTT. It encodes CASSSRDRGDTEAFF.

The sample holds many counts of this clonotype. This chain links TRBV12-3 or TRBV12-4 with TRBJ2-4, with 11 bases lining up with TRBD1. Trimming took 4 bases from V and 0 from J; bases not matched to a gene: 8. The CDR3 has 18 residues. The CDR3 sequence is CASSSAGTGGIAKNIQYF. CDR3 bases: TGTGCCAGCAGTTCAGCCGGGACAGGGGGAATAGCCAAAAACATTCAGTACTTC.

This clonotype was seen many times. The genes are TRBV5-5 and TRBJ2-3, with 8 bases fitting TRBD2. The germline gives CDR1 SGHKS, CDR2 YYEKEE (reference sequence). The CDR3 loop spans 15 amino acids. The V segment lost 6 bases and the J segment 4 bases; nucleotides outside the gene matches: 10. CDR3 bases: TGTGCCAGCACCGCCGGGGGGGCGGGGGCAGATACGCAGTATTTT. Amino acids: CASTAGGAGADTQYF. The complete variable domain, with remaining parts taken from reference TRBV5-5 and TRBJ2-3, reads DAGVTQSPTHLIKTRGQQVTLRCSPISGHKSVSWYQQVLGQGPQFIFQYYEKEERGRGNFPDRFSARQFPNYSSELNVNALLLGDSALYLCASTAGGAGADTQYFGPGTRLTVL.